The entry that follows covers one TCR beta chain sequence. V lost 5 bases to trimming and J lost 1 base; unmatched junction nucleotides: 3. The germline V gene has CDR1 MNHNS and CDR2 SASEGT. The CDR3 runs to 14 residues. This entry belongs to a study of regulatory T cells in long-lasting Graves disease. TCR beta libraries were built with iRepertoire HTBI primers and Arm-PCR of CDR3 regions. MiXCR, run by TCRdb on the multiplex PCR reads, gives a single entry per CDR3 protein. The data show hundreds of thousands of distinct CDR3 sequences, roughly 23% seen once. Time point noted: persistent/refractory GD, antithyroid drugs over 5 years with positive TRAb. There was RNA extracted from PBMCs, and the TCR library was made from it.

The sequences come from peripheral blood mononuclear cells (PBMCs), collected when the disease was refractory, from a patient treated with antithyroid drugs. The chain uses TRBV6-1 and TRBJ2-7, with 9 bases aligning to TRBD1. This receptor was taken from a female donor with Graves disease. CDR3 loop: CASSQDRGSYEQYF. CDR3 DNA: TGTGCCAGCAGTCAGGACAGGGGTTCCTACGAGCAGTACTTC.